The sequence of this TCR beta chain was determined in a study of post-analysis software for immune sequencing data. cDNA libraries of TCR beta carried unique molecular identifiers. TCRdb re-called the PCR reads with MiXCR, one entry per CDR3 protein. The sample carries roughly 620,000 distinct CDR3 sequences, around 44% recorded once. This CDR3 is built from 14 residues. Germline V gives CDR1 LGHDT, CDR2 YNNKEL (reference sequence). The V and J ends lost 1 base and 6 bases, in that order; junction bases with no gene match: 4. Study observations and caveats: The study found significantly lower normalized Chao1 diversity in multiple sclerosis patients than in controls. By F measure, strong co-clustering occurred among samples prepared in the same batch. Controls showed lower frequencies than patients for 4 or 5 TRBV segments, and TRBV5-6, TRBV5-1 and TRBV20-1 were among these.

This clonotype was seen more than once but under ten times. Its specificity is not known. This rearrangement joins TRBV3-1 to TRBJ1-1, with TRBD1 identical over 8 bases. This TCR was sampled from a girl between 10 and 17 years old with multiple sclerosis. Sequencing was done on a sample of blood. The CDR3 DNA reads as TGTGCCAGCAGCCAAGGGACAGGGCGCGCTGAAGCTTTCTTT. Residues: CASSQGTGRAEAFF. Filled out from reference TRBV3-1 and TRBJ1-1, the complete variable domain reads DTAVSQTPKYLVTQMGNDKSIKCEQNLGHDTMYWYKQDSKKFLKIMFSYNNKELIINETVPNRFSPKSPDKAHLNLHINSLELGDSAVYFCASSQGTGRAEAFFGQGTRLTVV.